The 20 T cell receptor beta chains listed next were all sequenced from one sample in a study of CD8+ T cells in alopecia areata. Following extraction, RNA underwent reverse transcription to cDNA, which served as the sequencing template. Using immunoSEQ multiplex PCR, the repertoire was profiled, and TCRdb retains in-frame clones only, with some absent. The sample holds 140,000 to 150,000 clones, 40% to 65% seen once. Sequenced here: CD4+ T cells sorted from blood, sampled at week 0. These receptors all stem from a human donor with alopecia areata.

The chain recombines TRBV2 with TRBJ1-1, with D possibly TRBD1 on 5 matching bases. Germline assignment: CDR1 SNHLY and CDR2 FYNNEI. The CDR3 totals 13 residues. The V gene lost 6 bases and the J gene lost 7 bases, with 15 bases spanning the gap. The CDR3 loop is CASSPAGSVEAFF. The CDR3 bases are TGTGCCAGCAGCCCGGCAGGGAGCGTTGAAGCTTTCTTT.

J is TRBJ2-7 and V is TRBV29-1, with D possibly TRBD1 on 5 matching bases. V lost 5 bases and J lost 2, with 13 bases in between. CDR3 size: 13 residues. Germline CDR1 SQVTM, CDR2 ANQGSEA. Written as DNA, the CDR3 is TGCAGCGTTTGGGCAGGGATCCCCTACGAGCAGTACTTC. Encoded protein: CSVWAGIPYEQYF.

CDR3 sequence (DNA): TGTGCCTGGAGTGTACTTCGGCCTCAGGGGAGTTCCGAAGCTTTCTTT. As protein: CAWSVLRPQGSSEAFF. The chain combines TRBV30 with TRBJ1-1; D may be TRBD1 (6 bases). Germline CDR1 GTSNPN, CDR2 SVGIG (reference sequence). Deletions cut 0 bases from V and 8 bases from J, with 22 bases between. The CDR3 extends over 16 amino acids. Drawing the rest from reference TRBV30 and TRBJ1-1, the complete variable domain is SQTIHQWPATLVQPVGSPLSLECTVEGTSNPNLYWYRQAAGRGLQLLFYSVGIGQISSEVPQNLSASRPQDRQFILSSKKLLLSDSGFYLCAWSVLRPQGSSEAFFGQGTRLTVV.

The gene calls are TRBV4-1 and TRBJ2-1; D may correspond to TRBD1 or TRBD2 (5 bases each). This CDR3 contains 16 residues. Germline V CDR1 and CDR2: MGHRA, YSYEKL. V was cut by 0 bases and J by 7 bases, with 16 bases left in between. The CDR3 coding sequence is TGCGCCAGCAGCCAAGAGGGGGTCCTCCGGACAAATGAGCAGTTCTTC. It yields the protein CASSQEGVLRTNEQFF.

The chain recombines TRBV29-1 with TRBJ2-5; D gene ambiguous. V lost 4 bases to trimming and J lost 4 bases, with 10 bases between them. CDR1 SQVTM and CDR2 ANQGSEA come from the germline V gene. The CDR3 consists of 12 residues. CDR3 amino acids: CSVGQTAETQYF. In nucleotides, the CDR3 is TGCAGCGTTGGCCAAACGGCAGAGACCCAGTACTTC.

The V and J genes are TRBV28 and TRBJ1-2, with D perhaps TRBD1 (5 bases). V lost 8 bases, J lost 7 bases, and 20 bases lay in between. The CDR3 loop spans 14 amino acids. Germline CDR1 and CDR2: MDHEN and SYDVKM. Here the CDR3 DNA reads TGTGCCAGCCACCGCCCGGGGCCGGGAGGTGGCTACACCTTC. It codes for CASHRPGPGGGYTF.

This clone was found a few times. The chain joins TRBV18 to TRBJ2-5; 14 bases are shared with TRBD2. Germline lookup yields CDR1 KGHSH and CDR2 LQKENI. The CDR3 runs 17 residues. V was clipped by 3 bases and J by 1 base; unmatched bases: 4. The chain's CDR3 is CASSPGTSGSRQETQYF. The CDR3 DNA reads TGTGCCAGCTCACCTGGGACTAGCGGGAGCCGCCAAGAGACCCAGTACTTC.

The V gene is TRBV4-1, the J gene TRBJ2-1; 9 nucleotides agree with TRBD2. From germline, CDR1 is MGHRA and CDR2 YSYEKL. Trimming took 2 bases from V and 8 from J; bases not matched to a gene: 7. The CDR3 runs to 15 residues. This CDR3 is CASSQLAGGPYEQFF. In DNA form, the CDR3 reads TGCGCCAGCAGCCAACTGGCGGGAGGGCCGTATGAGCAGTTCTTC.

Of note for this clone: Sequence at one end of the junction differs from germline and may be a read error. The CDR3: CASSLGRRKGHF. The CDR3 DNA sequence: TGTGCCAGCAGCTTGGGACGGAGGAAAGGGCACTTC. The rearrangement links TRBV11-2 to TRBJ2-5, with D tentatively TRBD1 or TRBD2 (5 bases each). This CDR3 comprises 12 residues. CDR1 is SGHAT, CDR2 FQNNGV, per germline.

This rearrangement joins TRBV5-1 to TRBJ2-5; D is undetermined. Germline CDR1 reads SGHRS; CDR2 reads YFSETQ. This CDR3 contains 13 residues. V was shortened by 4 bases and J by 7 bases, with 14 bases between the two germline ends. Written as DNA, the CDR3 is TGCGCCAGCAGCGACGACAATACGATGACCCAGTACTTC. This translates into CASSDDNTMTQYF.

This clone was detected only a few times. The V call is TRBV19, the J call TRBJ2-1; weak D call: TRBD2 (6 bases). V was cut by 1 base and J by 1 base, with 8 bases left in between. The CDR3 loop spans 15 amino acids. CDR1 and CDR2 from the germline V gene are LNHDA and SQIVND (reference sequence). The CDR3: CASSIGLASYNEQFF. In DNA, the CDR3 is TGTGCCAGTAGTATAGGGCTAGCGTCCTACAATGAGCAGTTCTTC.

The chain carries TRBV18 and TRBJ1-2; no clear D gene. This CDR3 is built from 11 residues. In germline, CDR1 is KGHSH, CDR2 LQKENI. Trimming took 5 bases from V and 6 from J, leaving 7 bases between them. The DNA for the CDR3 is TGTGCCAGCTCATCTGAACATGGCTACACCTTC. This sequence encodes CASSSEHGYTF.

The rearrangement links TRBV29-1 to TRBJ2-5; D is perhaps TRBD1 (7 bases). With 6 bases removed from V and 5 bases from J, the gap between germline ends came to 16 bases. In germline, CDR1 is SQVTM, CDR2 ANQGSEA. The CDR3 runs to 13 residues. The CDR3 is CSVGTASGETQYF. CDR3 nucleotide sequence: TGCAGCGTAGGGACAGCCAGCGGGGAGACCCAGTACTTC.

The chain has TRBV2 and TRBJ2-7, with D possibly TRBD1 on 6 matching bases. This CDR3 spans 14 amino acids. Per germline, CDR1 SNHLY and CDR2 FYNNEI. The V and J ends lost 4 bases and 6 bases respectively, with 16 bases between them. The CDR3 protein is CASSGSRDIGEQYF. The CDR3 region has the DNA TGTGCCAGCAGTGGCTCCCGGGACATCGGCGAGCAGTACTTC.

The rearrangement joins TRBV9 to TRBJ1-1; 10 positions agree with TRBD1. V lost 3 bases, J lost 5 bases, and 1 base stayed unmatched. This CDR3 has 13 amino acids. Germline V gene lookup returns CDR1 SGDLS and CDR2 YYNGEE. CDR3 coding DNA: TGTGCCAGCAGCGAGGGACAGGGGACTGAAGCTTTCTTT. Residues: CASSEGQGTEAFF.

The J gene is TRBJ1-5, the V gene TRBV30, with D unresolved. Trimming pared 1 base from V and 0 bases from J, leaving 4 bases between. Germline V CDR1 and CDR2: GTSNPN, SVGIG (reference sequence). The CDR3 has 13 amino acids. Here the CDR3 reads CAWSDNSNQPQHF. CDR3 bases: TGTGCCTGGAGTGATAATAGCAATCAGCCCCAGCATTTT.

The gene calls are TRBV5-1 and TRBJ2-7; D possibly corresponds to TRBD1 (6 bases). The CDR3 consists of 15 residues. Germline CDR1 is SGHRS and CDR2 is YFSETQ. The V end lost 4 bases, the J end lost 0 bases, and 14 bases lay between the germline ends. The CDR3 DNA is TGCGCCAGCAGCACTAACAGGGCTCTCTCCTACGAGCAGTACTTC. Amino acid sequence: CASSTNRALSYEQYF.

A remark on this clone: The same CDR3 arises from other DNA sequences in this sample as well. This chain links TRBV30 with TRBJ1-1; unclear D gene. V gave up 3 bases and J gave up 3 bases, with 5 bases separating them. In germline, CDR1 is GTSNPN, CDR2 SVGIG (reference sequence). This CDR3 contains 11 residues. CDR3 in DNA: TGTGCCTGGAGCGGTTACACTGAAGCTTTCTTT. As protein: CAWSGYTEAFF.

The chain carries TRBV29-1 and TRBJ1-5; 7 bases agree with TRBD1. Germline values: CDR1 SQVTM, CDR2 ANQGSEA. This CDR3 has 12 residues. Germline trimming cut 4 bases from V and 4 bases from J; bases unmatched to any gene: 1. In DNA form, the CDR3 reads TGCAGCGTTGGGGACAGAAATCAGCCCCAGCATTTT. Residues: CSVGDRNQPQHF.

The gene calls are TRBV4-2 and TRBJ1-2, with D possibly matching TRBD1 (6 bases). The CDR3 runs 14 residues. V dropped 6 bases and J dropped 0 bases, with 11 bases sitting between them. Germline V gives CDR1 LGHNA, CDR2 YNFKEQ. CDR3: CASRSDRANYGYTF. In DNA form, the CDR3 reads TGTGCCAGCAGGTCGGACAGAGCTAACTATGGCTACACCTTC.